The rows below give T cell receptor beta chains drawn from one sample of a study of spatial heterogeneity in lung cancer. MiXCR, applied by TCRdb to the 5' RACE reads, yields one record per CDR3 protein. The data show several thousand distinct CDR3 sequences, about 8% seen once. The sequences come from lung tumor tissue, collected at surgery. The receptors were sampled from a male donor with early-stage non-small cell lung cancer. CDR3s include the opening cysteine and the closing phenylalanine or tryptophan. Fields, in order: D gene, V gene, J gene, clone size, CDR3 length, CDR3 protein, CDR3 DNA. The D gene is left open where the match is weak. Size is stated for part of the rows, as once, few or many counts, or as a class when the clone is expanded.

TRBD1	TRBV6-2/TRBV6-3	TRBJ2-7	medium-sized	14	CASTPGQGYREQYF	TGTGCCAGCACTCCCGGACAGGGGTACAGGGAGCAGTACTTC
TRBD1	TRBV27	TRBJ2-7	-	15	CASSLSGQGVYEQYF	TGTGCCAGCAGTTTATCTGGACAGGGGGTCTACGAGCAGTACTTC
TRBD1	TRBV20-1	TRBJ2-1	medium-sized	12	CSAVGTGSEQFF	TGCAGTGCTGTGGGGACAGGTAGTGAGCAGTTCTTC
TRBD1	TRBV2	TRBJ2-2	medium-sized	14	CASSGQGHTGELFF	TGTGCCAGCTCAGGACAGGGCCACACCGGGGAGCTGTTTTTT
TRBD2	TRBV20-1	TRBJ2-2	many	16	CSARGLAGGRVGELFF	TGCAGTGCTAGAGGGCTAGCGGGAGGGCGCGTCGGGGAGCTGTTTTTT
TRBD1	TRBV5-6	TRBJ1-2	-	17	CASSTPPGQGAGYGYTF	TGTGCCAGCAGCACGCCCCCGGGACAGGGGGCGGGTTATGGCTACACCTTC
-	TRBV20-1	TRBJ2-3	medium-sized	16	CSARRDGASFTDTQYF	TGCAGTGCTAGAAGGGACGGAGCTAGTTTCACAGATACGCAGTATTTT
-	TRBV5-1	TRBJ1-1	medium-sized	14	CASSLHGPNTEAFF	TGCGCCAGCAGCTTGCACGGACCGAACACTGAAGCTTTCTTT
-	TRBV3-1	TRBJ2-1	medium-sized	14	CASSQGQASNEQFF	TGTGCCAGCAGCCAAGGACAGGCGAGCAATGAGCAGTTCTTC
TRBD2	TRBV7-2	TRBJ2-1	many	15	CASSSQREGYNEQFF	TGTGCCAGCAGCTCCCAGCGGGAGGGATACAATGAGCAGTTCTTC
TRBD2	TRBV10-3	TRBJ2-1	medium-sized	20	CAISARASGSTVSSYNEQFF	TGTGCCATCAGTGCAAGGGCTAGCGGGAGCACGGTGAGCTCCTACAATGAGCAGTTCTTC
TRBD2	TRBV29-1	TRBJ2-3	medium-sized	16	CSVEASGSPSTDTQYF	TGCAGCGTTGAAGCCAGCGGGAGCCCGAGCACAGATACGCAGTATTTT
TRBD1	TRBV11-2	TRBJ1-3	many	15	CASSSDRVQGNTIYF	TGTGCCAGCAGCTCGGACAGGGTTCAGGGAAACACCATATATTTT
TRBD2	TRBV7-3	TRBJ2-1	medium-sized	21	CASSQGSGGRPLAGLWNEQFF	TGTGCCAGCAGCCAGGGGAGCGGGGGAAGGCCACTAGCGGGACTGTGGAATGAGCAGTTCTTC
-	TRBV29-1	TRBJ2-2	medium-sized	12	CSVEPEGGELFF	TGCAGCGTTGAACCTGAAGGCGGGGAGCTGTTTTTT
-	TRBV10-2	TRBJ1-1	few	15	CASSESISGVFEAFF	TGCGCCAGCAGTGAGTCGATCTCTGGGGTTTTCGAAGCTTTCTTT
TRBD1	TRBV7-2	TRBJ2-7	many	16	CASTDPGTGRSYEQYF	TGTGCCAGCACCGACCCCGGGACAGGTCGTTCCTACGAGCAGTACTTC
-	TRBV29-1	TRBJ2-2	medium-sized	11	CSYKSTGELFF	TGCAGCTATAAGAGCACCGGGGAGCTGTTTTTT
-	TRBV29-1	TRBJ1-1	medium-sized	15	CSVDHTQARNTEAFF	TGCAGCGTTGACCATACTCAGGCGAGGAACACTGAAGCTTTCTTT
-	TRBV28	TRBJ1-2	many	11	CALEGDYGYTF	TGTGCCCTGGAAGGAGATTATGGCTACACCTTC
-	TRBV7-2	TRBJ2-7	few	11	CASSRAYEQYF	TGTGCCAGCAGCCGGGCTTACGAGCAGTACTTC
-	TRBV29-1	TRBJ2-1	medium-sized	12	CSVKSSYNEQFF	TGCAGCGTGAAGAGCTCCTACAATGAGCAGTTCTTC
TRBD1	TRBV20-1	TRBJ1-1	many	13	CSATRQGNTEAFF	TGCAGTGCCACCCGACAGGGGAACACTGAAGCTTTCTTT
TRBD1	TRBV30	TRBJ1-3	few	13	CAWRTGGKNTIYF	TGTGCCTGGAGGACAGGGGGGAAGAACACCATATATTTT
-	TRBV20-1	TRBJ1-5	many	14	CSAPKGGANQPQHF	TGCAGTGCCCCTAAGGGGGGGGCGAATCAGCCCCAGCATTTT
TRBD1	TRBV7-8	TRBJ1-2	medium-sized	15	CASSFRTGGSDGYTF	TGTGCCAGCAGCTTCCGGACAGGGGGTAGTGATGGCTACACCTTC
TRBD2	TRBV27	TRBJ2-5	-	14	CASRRLAGQETQYF	TGTGCCAGCAGGCGACTAGCGGGACAAGAGACCCAGTACTTC
TRBD2	TRBV7-9	TRBJ2-1	many	17	CASSSRTSVLTGNEQFF	TGTGCCAGCAGCTCCAGGACTAGCGTCTTAACTGGGAATGAGCAGTTCTTC
-	TRBV5-6	TRBJ2-2	many	13	CASSYVGTGELFF	TGTGCCAGCAGCTATGTAGGTACCGGGGAGCTGTTTTTT
-	TRBV30	TRBJ2-1	-	13	CAWSVGTNNEQFF	TGTGCCTGGAGTGTAGGGACAAACAATGAGCAGTTCTTC
-	TRBV7-2	TRBJ1-5	medium-sized	14	CASSSSDGNQPQHF	TGTGCCAGCAGCTCTTCGGACGGCAATCAGCCCCAGCATTTT
-	TRBV2	TRBJ2-7	medium-sized	11	CASRYRVEQYF	TGTGCCAGCAGGTACAGGGTCGAGCAGTACTTC
TRBD2	TRBV20-1	TRBJ2-3	medium-sized	14	CSAPTSGATDTQYF	TGCAGTGCCCCCACTAGCGGGGCCACAGATACGCAGTATTTT
TRBD1	TRBV11-2	TRBJ2-1	many	13	CASSLNRGNEQFF	TGTGCCAGCAGCTTAAACAGGGGAAATGAGCAGTTCTTC
TRBD1	TRBV5-6	TRBJ2-7	medium-sized	13	CASSLGQGWKQYF	TGTGCCAGCAGCCTCGGACAGGGATGGAAGCAGTACTTC
-	TRBV2	TRBJ1-5	-	14	CASSATGGDQPQHF	TGTGCCAGCAGTGCGACAGGAGGAGACCAGCCCCAGCATTTT
-	TRBV28	TRBJ1-1	medium-sized	14	CASSPGGGGTEAFF	TGTGCCAGCAGCCCTGGCGGGGGTGGCACTGAAGCTTTCTTT
TRBD1	TRBV5-1	TRBJ2-7	many	16	CASSPSLGQGSYEQYF	TGCGCCAGCAGCCCTTCTTTGGGACAGGGTTCCTACGAGCAGTACTTC
-	TRBV2	TRBJ1-5	medium-sized	15	CASSEQGGQDQPQHF	TGTGCCAGCAGTGAACAGGGTGGTCAGGATCAGCCCCAGCATTTT
-	TRBV28	TRBJ2-3	medium-sized	13	CASSLNFRDTQYF	TGTGCCAGCAGTTTAAATTTCAGGGATACGCAGTATTTT
TRBD2	TRBV3-1	TRBJ2-2	medium-sized	16	CASSQFLAGGTGELFF	TGTGCCAGCAGCCAATTTCTGGCGGGAGGAACCGGGGAGCTGTTTTTT